The TCR beta chain described here comes from a study of blood T cell repertoires in COVID-19. Study information: Samples representing acute and convalescent COVID-19 were sourced from the United States, Italy and Spain.

In the original analysis: It was from reference gene primer amplification that nucleated cell counts were estimated. Produced via immunoSEQ multiplex PCR; TCRdb's table is partial and in-frame only. That table gives V, J and clone size, and the DNA gave D and trimming. This sample has approximately 170,000 clones, with 70% to 90% found just once. CDR3 size: 16 residues. CDR1 and CDR2 from the germline V gene are SGHNT and YYREEE (reference sequence). Worth noting for this clone: Germline is not matched at one junction end, which may reflect a read error.

Sequencing input: peripheral blood. This receptor was obtained from a human donor in a cohort sampled during active COVID-19. The chain has TRBV5-4 and TRBJ1-2, with 9 bases matching TRBD1. CDR3 loop: CASSSSRDRDDYGYTF. The CDR3 region has the DNA TGTGCCAGCAGCTCGTCCCGGGACAGGGATGACTACGGCTACACCTTC.